The sequence of this T cell receptor (beta chain) was determined in a study of post-analysis software for immune sequencing data. Overall study: Included among the disease courses, which were recorded for the cohort, were relapsing-remitting, secondary progressive and progressive-relapsing multiple sclerosis. Study-level results: A handful of TRBV segments were significantly more frequent in patients than in controls. TRBV5-6, TRBV5-1 and TRBV20-1 were among these segments. Samples made in the same batch grouped tightly together by F measure. A significant reduction in normalized Chao1 diversity was observed in multiple sclerosis patients versus controls.

Germline trimming cut 6 bases from V and 0 bases from J; bases unmatched to any gene: 10. Germline CDR1 SGHTA, CDR2 FQGNSA. This CDR3 is 17 amino acids long. Each TCR beta cDNA library carried unique molecular identifiers. TCRdb reanalysed the PCR reads using MiXCR and keeps one entry per CDR3 protein. The repertoire holds 350,000 to 450,000 distinct CDR3 sequences, with around 33% as singletons. A note on this clonotype: The antigen is not known.

The specimen was blood. The chain combines TRBV7-2 with TRBJ2-3; 9 nucleotides align to TRBD2. This TCR was sampled from a girl aged 5 to 17 with multiple sclerosis. In nucleotides, the CDR3 is TGTGCCAGCAGTGGTGGGGCGGGGGGGCCCAGCACAGATACGCAGTATTTT. Translated: CASSGGAGGPSTDTQYF.